This T cell receptor (beta chain) was observed in a study of cytomegalovirus exposure and HLA in healthy donors. Study context: An early data release held tens of millions of unique TCRs from HLA-typed donors. Overall study findings and caveats: When a later analysis was performed, an Asian-associated ancestry cluster reportedly had fewer N-insertions than the approximately 680-donor mean. A later analysis found that most CMV-associated TCR beta chains appeared HLA-restricted. CMV serostatus stood as the only immune exposure information on hand.

This clone has just one count. The antigen remains unidentified. The V gene lost 5 bases and the J gene lost 0 bases, with 5 bases spanning the gap. The CDR3 runs 13 residues. Germline CDR1 SGHTA, CDR2 FQGTGA. The PCR employed 60 Vbeta primers together with 13 Jbeta primers. Profiled with immunoSEQ multiplex PCR; TCRdb holds only in-frame clones, not every one. The table records some 190,000 clones, 76% of them present only once. This chain uses TRBV7-3 with TRBJ1-3, with D tentatively TRBD1 (5 bases). Sequenced: PBMCs. The TCR comes from a woman aged 25 to 39 in good health and CMV-seropositive. CDR3 residues: CASSQGSGNTIYF. The DNA of the CDR3 is TGTGCCAGCAGCCAGGGCTCTGGAAACACCATATATTTT. The full variable domain, rest sourced from reference TRBV7-3 and TRBJ1-3, is GAGVSQTPSNKVTEKGKYVELRCDPISGHTALYWYRQSLGQGPEFLIYFQGTGAADDSGLPNDRFFAVRPEGSVSTLKIQRTERGDSAVYLCASSQGSGNTIYFGEGSWLTVV.